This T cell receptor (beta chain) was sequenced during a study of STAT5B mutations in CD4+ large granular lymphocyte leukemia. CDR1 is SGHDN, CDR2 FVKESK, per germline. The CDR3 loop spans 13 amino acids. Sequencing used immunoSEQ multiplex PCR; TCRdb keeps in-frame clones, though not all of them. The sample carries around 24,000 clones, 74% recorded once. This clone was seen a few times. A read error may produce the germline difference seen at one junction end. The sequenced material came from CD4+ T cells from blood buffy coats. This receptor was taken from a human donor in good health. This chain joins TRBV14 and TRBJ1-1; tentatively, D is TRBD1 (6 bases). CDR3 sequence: CASSQAGRGLAFF. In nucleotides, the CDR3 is TGTGCCAGCAGTCAAGCGGGCAGGGGCCTAGCTTTCTTT.